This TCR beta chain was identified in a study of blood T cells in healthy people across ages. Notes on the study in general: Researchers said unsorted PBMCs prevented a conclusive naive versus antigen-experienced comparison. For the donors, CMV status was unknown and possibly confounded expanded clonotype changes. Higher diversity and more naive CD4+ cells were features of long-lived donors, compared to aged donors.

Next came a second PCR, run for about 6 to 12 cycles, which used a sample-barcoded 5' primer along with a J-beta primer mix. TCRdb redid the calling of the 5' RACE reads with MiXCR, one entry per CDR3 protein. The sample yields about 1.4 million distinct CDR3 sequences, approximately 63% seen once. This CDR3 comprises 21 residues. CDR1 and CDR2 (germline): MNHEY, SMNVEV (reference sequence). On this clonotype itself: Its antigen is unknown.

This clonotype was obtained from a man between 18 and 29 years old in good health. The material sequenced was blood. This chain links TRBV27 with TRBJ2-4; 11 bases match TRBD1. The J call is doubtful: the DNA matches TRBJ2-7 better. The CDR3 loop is CASSRNLIGTGGSRSAYEQYF. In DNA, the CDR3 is TGTGCCAGCAGCCGAAACCTTATAGGGACAGGGGGATCCCGATCGGCCTACGAGCAGTACTTC.